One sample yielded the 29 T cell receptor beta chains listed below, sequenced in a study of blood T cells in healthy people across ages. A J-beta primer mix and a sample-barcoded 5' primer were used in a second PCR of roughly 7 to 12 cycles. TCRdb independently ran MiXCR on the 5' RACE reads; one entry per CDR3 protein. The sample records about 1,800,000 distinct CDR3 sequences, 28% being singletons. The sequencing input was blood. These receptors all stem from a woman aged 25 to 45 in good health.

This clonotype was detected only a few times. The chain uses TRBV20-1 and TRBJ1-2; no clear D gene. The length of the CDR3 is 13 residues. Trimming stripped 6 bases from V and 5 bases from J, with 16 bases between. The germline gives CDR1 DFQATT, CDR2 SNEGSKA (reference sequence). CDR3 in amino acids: CSAVSDVRYGYTF. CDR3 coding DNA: TGCAGTGCCGTATCGGACGTGCGGTATGGCTACACCTTC.

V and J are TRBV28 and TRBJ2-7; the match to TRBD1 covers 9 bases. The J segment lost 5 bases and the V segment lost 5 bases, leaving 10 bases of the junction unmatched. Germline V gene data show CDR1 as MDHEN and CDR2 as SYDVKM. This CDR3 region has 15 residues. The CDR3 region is CASSRPGQGVNEQYF. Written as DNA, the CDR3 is TGTGCCAGCAGTCGCCCGGGACAGGGAGTAAACGAGCAGTACTTC.

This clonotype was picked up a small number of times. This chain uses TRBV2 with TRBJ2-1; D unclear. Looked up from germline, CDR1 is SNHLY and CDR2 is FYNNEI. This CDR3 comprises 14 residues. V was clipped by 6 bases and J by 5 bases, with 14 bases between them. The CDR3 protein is CASRAVLRNNEQFF. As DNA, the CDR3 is TGTGCCAGCAGGGCAGTATTAAGGAACAATGAGCAGTTCTTC.

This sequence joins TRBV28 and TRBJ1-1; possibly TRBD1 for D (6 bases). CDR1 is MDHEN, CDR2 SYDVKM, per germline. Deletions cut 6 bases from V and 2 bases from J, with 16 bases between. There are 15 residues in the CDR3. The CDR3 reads CASSLKLRGNTEAFF. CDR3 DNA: TGTGCCAGCAGCTTGAAACTCAGGGGCAACACTGAAGCTTTCTTT.

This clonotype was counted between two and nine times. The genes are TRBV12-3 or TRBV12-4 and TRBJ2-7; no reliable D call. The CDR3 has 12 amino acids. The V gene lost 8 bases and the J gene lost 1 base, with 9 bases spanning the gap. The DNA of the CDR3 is TGTGCCAGCGCCTCACGGTCCTACGAGCAGTACTTC. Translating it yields CASASRSYEQYF.

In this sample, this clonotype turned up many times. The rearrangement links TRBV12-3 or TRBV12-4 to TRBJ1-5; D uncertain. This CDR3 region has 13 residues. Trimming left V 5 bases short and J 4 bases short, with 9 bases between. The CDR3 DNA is TGTGCCAGCAGTGATACGGGGAATCAGCCCCAGCATTTT. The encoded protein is CASSDTGNQPQHF.

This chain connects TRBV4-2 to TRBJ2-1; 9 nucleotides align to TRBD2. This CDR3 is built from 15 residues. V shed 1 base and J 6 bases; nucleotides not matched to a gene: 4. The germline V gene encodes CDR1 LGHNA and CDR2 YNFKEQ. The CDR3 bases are TGTGCCAGCAGCCAAGGGGCGGGGGGGCGCAATGAGCAGTTCTTC. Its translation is CASSQGAGGRNEQFF.

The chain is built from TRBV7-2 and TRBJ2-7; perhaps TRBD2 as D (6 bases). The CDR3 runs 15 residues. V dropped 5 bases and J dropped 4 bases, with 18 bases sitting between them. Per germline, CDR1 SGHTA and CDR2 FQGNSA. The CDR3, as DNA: TGTGCCAGCAGCAATACCGTGGGACTTAAGTACGAGCAGTACTTC. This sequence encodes CASSNTVGLKYEQYF.

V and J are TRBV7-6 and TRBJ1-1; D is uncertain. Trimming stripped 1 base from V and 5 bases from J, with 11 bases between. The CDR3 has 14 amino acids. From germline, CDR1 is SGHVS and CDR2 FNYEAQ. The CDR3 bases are TGTGCCAGCAGCTTAGAGACCGCGAGGACTGAAGCTTTCTTT. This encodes CASSLETARTEAFF.

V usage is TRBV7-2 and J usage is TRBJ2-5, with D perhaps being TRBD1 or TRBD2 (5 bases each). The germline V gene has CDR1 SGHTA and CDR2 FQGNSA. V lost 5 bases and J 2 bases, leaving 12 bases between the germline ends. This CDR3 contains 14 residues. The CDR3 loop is CASSHAGAQETQYF. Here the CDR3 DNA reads TGTGCCAGCAGCCACGCCGGGGCGCAAGAGACCCAGTACTTC. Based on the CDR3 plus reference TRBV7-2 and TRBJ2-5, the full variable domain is GAGVSQSPSNKVTEKGKDVELRCDPISGHTALYWYRQSLGQGLEFLIYFQGNSAPDKSGLPSDRFSAERTGGSVSTLTIQRTQQEDSAVYLCASSHAGAQETQYFGPGTRLLVL.

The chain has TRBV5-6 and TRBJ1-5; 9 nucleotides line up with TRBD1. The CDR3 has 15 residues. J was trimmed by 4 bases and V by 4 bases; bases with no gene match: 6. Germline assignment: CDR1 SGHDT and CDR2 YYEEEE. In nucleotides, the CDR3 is TGTGCCAGCAGCCGGGGGGACAGGGTGAATCAGCCCCAGCATTTT. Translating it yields CASSRGDRVNQPQHF.

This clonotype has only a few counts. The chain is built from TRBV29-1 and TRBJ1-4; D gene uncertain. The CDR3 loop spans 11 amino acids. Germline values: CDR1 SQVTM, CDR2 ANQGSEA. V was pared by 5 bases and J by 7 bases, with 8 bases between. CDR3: CSVQLIEKLFF. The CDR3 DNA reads TGCAGCGTTCAGCTAATTGAAAAACTGTTTTTT.

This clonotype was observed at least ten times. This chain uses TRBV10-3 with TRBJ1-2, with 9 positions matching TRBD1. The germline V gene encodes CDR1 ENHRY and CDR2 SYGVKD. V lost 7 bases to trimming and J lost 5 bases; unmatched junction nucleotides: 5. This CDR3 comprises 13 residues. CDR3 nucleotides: TGTGCCATCACCGGGACAGGGAGATATGGCTACACCTTC. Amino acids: CAITGTGRYGYTF.

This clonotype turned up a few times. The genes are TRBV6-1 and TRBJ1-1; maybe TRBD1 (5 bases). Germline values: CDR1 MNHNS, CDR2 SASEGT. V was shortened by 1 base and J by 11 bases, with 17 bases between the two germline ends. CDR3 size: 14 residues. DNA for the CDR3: TGTGCCAGCAGTGAAGTTAAGGGGAACTCCGGTGCTTTCTTT. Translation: CASSEVKGNSGAFF.

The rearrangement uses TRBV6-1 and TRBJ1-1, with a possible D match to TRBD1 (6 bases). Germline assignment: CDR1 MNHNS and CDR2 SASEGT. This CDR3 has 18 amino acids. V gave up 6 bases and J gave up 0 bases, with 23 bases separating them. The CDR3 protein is CASRAFTAGARVNTEAFF. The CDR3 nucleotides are TGTGCCAGCAGAGCTTTTACAGCAGGGGCGCGGGTGAACACTGAAGCTTTCTTT.

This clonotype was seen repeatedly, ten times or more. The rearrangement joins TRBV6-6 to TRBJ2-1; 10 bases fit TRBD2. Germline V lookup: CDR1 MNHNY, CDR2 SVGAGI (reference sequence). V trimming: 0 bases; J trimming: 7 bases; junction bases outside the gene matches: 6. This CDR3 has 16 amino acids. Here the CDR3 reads CASSYSTSGGANEQFF. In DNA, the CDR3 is TGTGCCAGCAGTTACTCAACCAGCGGGGGGGCAAATGAGCAGTTCTTC.

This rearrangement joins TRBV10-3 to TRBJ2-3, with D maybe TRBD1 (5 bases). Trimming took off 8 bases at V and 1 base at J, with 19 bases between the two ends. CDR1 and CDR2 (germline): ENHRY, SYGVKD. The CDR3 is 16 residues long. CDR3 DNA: TGTGCCATCGGAAGTCCAGGGAAGCCTGGCACAGATACGCAGTATTTT. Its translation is CAIGSPGKPGTDTQYF.

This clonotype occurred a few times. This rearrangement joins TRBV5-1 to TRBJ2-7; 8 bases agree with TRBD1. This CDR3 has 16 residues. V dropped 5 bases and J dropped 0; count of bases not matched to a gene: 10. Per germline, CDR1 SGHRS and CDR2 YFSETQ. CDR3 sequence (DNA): TGCGCCAGCAGGATCGGCGGGACAGGTTCCTCCTACGAGCAGTACTTC. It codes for CASRIGGTGSSYEQYF.

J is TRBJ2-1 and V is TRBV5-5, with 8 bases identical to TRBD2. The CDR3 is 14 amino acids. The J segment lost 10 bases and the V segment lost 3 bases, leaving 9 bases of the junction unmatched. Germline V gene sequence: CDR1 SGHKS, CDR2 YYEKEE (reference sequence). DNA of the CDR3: TGTGCCAGCAGCTCGACCAGCGGGAGAGACGAGCAGTTCTTC. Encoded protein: CASSSTSGRDEQFF. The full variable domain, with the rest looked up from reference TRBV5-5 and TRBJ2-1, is DAGVTQSPTHLIKTRGQQVTLRCSPISGHKSVSWYQQVLGQGPQFIFQYYEKEERGRGNFPDRFSARQFPNYSSELNVNALLLGDSALYLCASSSTSGRDEQFFGPGTRLTVL.

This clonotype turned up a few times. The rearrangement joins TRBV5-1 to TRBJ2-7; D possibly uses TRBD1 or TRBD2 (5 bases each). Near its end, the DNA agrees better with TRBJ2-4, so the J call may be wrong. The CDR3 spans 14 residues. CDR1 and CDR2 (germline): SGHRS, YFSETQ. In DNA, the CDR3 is TGCGCCAGCAGCTTGGACGGGGCGGAAGACATTCAGTACTTC. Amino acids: CASSLDGAEDIQYF.

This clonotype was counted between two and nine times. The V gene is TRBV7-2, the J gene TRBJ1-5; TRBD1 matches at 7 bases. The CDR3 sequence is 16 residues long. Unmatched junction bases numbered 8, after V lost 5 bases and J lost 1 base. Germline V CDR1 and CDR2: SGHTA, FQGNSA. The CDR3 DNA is TGTGCCAGCAGCCGGTGGGGGACAGAAAGCAATCAGCCCCAGCATTTT. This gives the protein CASSRWGTESNQPQHF.

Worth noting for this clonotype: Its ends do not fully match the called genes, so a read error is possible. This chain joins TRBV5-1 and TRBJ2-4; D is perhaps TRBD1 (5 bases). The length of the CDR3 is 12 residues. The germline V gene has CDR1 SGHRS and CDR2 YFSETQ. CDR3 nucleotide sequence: TGCGCCAACAGCTTGGCCAGAGACAGAAAGTACTTC. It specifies CANSLARDRKYF.

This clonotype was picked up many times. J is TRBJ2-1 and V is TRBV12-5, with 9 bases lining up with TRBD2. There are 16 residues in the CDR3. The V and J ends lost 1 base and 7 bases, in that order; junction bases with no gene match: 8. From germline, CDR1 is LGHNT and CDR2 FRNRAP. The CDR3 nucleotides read TGTGCTAGTGGTTTGGCACGTAGCGGGGGCGGGAATGAGCAGTTCTTC. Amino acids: CASGLARSGGGNEQFF.

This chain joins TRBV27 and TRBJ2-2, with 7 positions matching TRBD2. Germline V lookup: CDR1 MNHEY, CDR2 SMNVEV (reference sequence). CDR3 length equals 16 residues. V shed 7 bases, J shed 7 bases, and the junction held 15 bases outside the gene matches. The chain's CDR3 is CASNSAYGRSGGELFF. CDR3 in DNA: TGTGCCAGCAATTCGGCGTACGGGAGGTCTGGCGGGGAGCTGTTTTTT.

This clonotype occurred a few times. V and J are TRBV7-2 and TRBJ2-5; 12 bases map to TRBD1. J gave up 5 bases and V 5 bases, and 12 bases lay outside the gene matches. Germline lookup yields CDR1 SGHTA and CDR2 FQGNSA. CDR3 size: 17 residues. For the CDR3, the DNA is TGTGCCAGCAGCACCCCGTGGGGGACAGGGGGCCGGGAGACCCAGTACTTC. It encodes CASSTPWGTGGRETQYF. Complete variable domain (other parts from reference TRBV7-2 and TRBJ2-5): GAGVSQSPSNKVTEKGKDVELRCDPISGHTALYWYRQSLGQGLEFLIYFQGNSAPDKSGLPSDRFSAERTGGSVSTLTIQRTQQEDSAVYLCASSTPWGTGGRETQYFGPGTRLLVL.

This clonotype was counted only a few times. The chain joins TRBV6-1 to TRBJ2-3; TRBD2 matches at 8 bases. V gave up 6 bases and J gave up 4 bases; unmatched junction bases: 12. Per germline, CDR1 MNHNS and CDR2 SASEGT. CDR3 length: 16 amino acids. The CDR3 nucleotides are TGTGCCAGCAGCCCCGGACTAGCTGTCGTCGCAGATACGCAGTATTTT. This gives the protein CASSPGLAVVADTQYF.

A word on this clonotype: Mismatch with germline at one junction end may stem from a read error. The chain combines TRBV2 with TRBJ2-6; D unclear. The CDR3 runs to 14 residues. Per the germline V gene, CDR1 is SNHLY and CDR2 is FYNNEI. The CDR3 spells CASREEAGANVLTF. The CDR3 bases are TGTGCCAGCAGGGAAGAAGCTGGGGCCAACGTCCTGACTTTC.

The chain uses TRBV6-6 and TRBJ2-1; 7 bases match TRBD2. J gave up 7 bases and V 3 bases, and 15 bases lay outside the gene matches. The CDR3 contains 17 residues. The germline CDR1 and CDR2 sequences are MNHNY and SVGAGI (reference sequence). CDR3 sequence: CASSYWTGGGPSNEQFF. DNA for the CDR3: TGTGCCAGCAGTTATTGGACGGGAGGAGGTCCTTCAAATGAGCAGTTCTTC.

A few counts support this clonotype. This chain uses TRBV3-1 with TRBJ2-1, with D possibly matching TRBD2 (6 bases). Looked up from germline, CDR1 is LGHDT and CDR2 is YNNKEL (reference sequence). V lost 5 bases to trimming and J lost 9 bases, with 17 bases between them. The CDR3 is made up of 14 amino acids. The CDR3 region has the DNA TGTGCCAGCAGCTACGATCGGGGGACTGGTGAGCAGTTCTTC. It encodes CASSYDRGTGEQFF.